This entry is about one TCR beta chain. Its cognate antigen is unknown. Donors showed nominal health when sampled, although they likely had unrecorded immune exposures. The PCR was carried out with 60 Vbeta primers and 13 Jbeta primers. Using immunoSEQ multiplex PCR, the repertoire was profiled, and TCRdb retains in-frame clones only, with some absent. Here the sample spans under 200,000 clones, around 75% being singletons. These data belong to a study of cytomegalovirus exposure and HLA in healthy donors. General study points: Earlier results showed most TCR beta V segments being productive about 87% or about 30% of the time. Cytomegalovirus-associated TCR beta chains were listed, numbering some 150.

The CDR3 is made up of 16 amino acids. The trim removed 1 base at V and 7 bases at J, leaving 7 bases unmatched. The germline gives CDR1 SGHNT, CDR2 YYREEE (reference sequence). The chain combines TRBV5-4 with TRBJ2-3, with TRBD2 matching over 12 bases. The receptor comes from a male donor in good health and CMV-seronegative. Sequenced material: PBMCs. CDR3 residues: CASSLRLRTSGNTQYF. As DNA, the CDR3 is TGTGCCAGCAGCTTGAGACTTCGGACTAGCGGGAATACGCAGTATTTT.